Below are 7 T cell receptor beta chains sequenced from a single sample in a study of blood T cell repertoires in COVID-19. The protocol was immunoSEQ multiplex PCR, while the TCRdb copy is restricted to in-frame clones and leaves out a portion. Counted here are 45,000 to 70,000 clones, 80% to 90% occurring once; the ten biggest clones make up 13%. Sequenced: peripheral blood. The receptor source for this set is a woman aged 80 or over with acute or convalescent COVID-19.

This clone was seen a few times. V usage is TRBV5-1 and J usage is TRBJ2-7, with 8 bases that match TRBD2. Germline V gene data show CDR1 as SGHRS and CDR2 as YFSETQ. The CDR3 covers 16 residues. The V segment lost 3 bases and the J segment 4 bases; nucleotides outside the gene matches: 12. CDR3 sequence: CASSSGPGLAWYEQYF. CDR3 DNA: TGCGCCAGCAGCTCCGGACCCGGACTAGCCTGGTACGAGCAGTACTTC.

The rearrangement joins TRBV7-2 to TRBJ1-1; D call uncertain. CDR1 is SGHTA, CDR2 FQGNSA, per germline. The V end was cut by 5 bases, the J end by 1 base, with 14 bases between. The CDR3 consists of 15 residues. The CDR3 DNA is TGTGCCAGCAGCGGGCGGACGGCGGGGAACACTGAAGCTTTCTTT. This sequence encodes CASSGRTAGNTEAFF.

The V call is TRBV5-1, the J call TRBJ2-2, with 8 nucleotides matching TRBD2. Germline V gene lookup returns CDR1 SGHRS and CDR2 YFSETQ. The ends lost 2 bases at V and 7 bases at J; junction bases unmatched: 7. The CDR3 is made up of 15 amino acids. CDR3 DNA: TGCGCCAGCAGCTTAACCAGCGGGGGAGGCGGGGAGCTGTTTTTT. This translates into CASSLTSGGGGELFF.

CDR3 amino acids: CASSSDSYGYTF. The CDR3 coding sequence is TGCGCCAGCAGCTCCGACAGTTATGGCTACACCTTC. The chain is built from TRBV5-1 and TRBJ1-2, with a weak D call TRBD1 (5 bases). V gave up 3 bases and J gave up 5 bases, with 8 bases separating them. Germline values: CDR1 SGHRS, CDR2 YFSETQ. The CDR3 covers 12 residues.

J is TRBJ2-2 and V is TRBV11-2; TRBD1 is a possible D gene (6 bases). The CDR3 consists of 13 residues. V lost 5 bases to trimming and J lost 6 bases, with 10 bases between them. Germline CDR1 and CDR2: SGHAT and FQNNGV. CDR3: CASSHRVAGELFF. The CDR3 DNA sequence: TGTGCCAGCAGCCACAGGGTGGCCGGGGAGCTGTTTTTT. The whole variable domain, remainder taken from reference TRBV11-2 and TRBJ2-2, is EAGVAQSPRYKIIEKRQSVAFWCNPISGHATLYWYQQILGQGPKLLIQFQNNGVVDDSQLPKDRFSAERLKGVDSTLKIQPAKLEDSAVYLCASSHRVAGELFFGEGSRLTVL.

The chain has TRBV3-1 (or the pseudogene TRBV3-2) and TRBJ2-3, with TRBD2 matching 9 bases. The CDR3 is 17 residues long. The germline CDR1 and CDR2 sequences are LGHDT and YNNKEL (reference sequence). The ends lost 1 base at V and 3 bases at J; junction bases unmatched: 8. CDR3 nucleotides: TGTGCCAGCAGCCAAGTGGCGAGGCTAGCGGGAACAGATACGCAGTATTTT. It encodes CASSQVARLAGTDTQYF.

V gene TRBV2 combines with J gene TRBJ1-5; D may be TRBD1 (5 bases). Germline CDR1 reads SNHLY; CDR2 reads FYNNEI. This CDR3 has 12 residues. The V end was cut by 6 bases, the J end by 10 bases, with 13 bases between. The CDR3 DNA is TGTGCCAGCAGGGCAGGGTTGGGACCCCAGCATTTT. Residues: CASRAGLGPQHF.